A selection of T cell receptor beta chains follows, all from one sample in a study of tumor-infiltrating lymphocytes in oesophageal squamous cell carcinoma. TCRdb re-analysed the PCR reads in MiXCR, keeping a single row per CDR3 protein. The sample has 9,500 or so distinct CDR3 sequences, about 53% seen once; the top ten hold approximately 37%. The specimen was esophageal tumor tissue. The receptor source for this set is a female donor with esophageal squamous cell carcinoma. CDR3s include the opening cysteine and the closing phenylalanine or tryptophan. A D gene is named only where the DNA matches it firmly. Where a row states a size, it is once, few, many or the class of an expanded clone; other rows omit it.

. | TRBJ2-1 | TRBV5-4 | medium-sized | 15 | CASSPVSARDNEQFF | TGTGCCAGCAGCCCCGTATCTGCGCGGGATAATGAGCAGTTCTTC
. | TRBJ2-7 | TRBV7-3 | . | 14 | CASSREESPYEQYF | TGTGCCAGCAGCCGTGAGGAATCTCCCTACGAGCAGTACTTC
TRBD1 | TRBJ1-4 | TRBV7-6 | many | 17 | CASSLRDRGRDNEKLFF | TGTGCCAGCAGCTTAAGGGACAGGGGGCGCGATAATGAAAAACTGTTTTTT
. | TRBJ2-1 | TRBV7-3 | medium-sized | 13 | CATGRDSYNEQFF | TGTGCCACCGGTAGGGATAGTTACAATGAGCAGTTCTTC
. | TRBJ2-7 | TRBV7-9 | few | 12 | CASSFKAYEQYF | TGTGCCAGCAGCTTTAAAGCCTACGAGCAGTACTTC
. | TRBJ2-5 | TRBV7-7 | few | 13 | CASSLLAWETQYF | TGTGCTAGCAGCTTATTAGCCTGGGAGACCCAGTACTTC
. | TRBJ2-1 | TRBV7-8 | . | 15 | CASSTQTITYNEQFF | TGTGCCAGCAGCACCCAGACAATTACCTACAATGAGCAGTTCTTC
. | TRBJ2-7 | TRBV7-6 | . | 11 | CASSLSGEQYF | TGTGCCAGCAGCTTATCTGGCGAGCAGTACTTC
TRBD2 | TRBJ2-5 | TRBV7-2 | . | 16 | CASSSTAGGLSETQYF | TGTGCCAGCAGCTCCACAGCGGGGGGGCTCTCTGAGACCCAGTACTTC
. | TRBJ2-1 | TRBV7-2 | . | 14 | CASSRDAALSEQFF | TGTGCCAGCAGCAGGGACGCCGCTCTGAGTGAGCAGTTCTTC
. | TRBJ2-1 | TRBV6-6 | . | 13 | CASRASSYNEQFF | TGTGCCAGCAGGGCTAGCTCCTACAATGAGCAGTTCTTC
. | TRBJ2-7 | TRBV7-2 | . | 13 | CASSLGTEYEQYF | TGTGCCAGCAGCTTAGGGACAGAATACGAGCAGTACTTC
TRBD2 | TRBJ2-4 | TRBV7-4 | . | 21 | CASSLLIAGASPRLAKNIQYF | TGTGCCAGCAGCCTACTAATAGCGGGAGCCTCGCCGCGGCTAGCCAAAAACATTCAGTACTTC
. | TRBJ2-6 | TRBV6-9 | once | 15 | CASSPLLSGANVLTF | TGTGCCAGCAGTCCTCTACTCTCTGGGGCCAACGTCCTGACTTTC
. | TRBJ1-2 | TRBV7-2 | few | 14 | CASSSYDTQDGYTF | TGTGCCAGCAGCTCATATGACACCCAGGATGGCTACACCTTC
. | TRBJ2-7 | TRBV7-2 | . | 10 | CASSFYEQYF | TGTGCCAGCAGCTTTTACGAGCAGTACTTC
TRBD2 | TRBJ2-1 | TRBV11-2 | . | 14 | CASSPGLEGNEQFF | TGTGCCAGCAGCCCCGGACTAGAAGGGAATGAGCAGTTCTTC
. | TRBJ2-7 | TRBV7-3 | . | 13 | CASSRLGGYEQYF | TGTGCCAGCAGCCGACTGGGGGGCTACGAGCAGTACTTC
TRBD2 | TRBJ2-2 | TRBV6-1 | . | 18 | CASMFRFSGGSNTGELFF | TGTGCCAGCATGTTCCGGTTTAGCGGGGGGTCCAACACCGGGGAGCTGTTTTTT
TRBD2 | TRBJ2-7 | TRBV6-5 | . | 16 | CASSALTSGSYHEQYF | TGTGCCAGCAGTGCCTTGACTAGCGGGAGTTACCACGAGCAGTACTTC
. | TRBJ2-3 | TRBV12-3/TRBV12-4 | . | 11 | CASSFTGTQYF | TGTGCCAGCAGTTTCACTGGTACGCAGTATTTT
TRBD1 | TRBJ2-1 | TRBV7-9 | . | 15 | CASSNPGQATYEQFF | TGTGCCAGCAGCAACCCGGGACAGGCCACCTACGAGCAGTTCTTC
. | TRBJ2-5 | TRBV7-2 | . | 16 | CASSLGLYGRQETQYF | TGTGCCAGCAGCTTAGGGTTATACGGGAGACAAGAGACCCAGTACTTC
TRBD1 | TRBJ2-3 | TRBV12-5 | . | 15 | CASGLGTGATDTQYF | TGTGCTAGTGGTTTAGGGACAGGGGCAACAGATACGCAGTATTTT
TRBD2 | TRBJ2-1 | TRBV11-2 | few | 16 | CASSLRDSSGGAVLFF | TGTGCCAGCAGCTTAAGGGATTCTAGCGGGGGCGCCGTTTTGTTCTTC
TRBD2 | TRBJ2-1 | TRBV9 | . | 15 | CASSVPPGGGDEQFF | TGTGCCAGCAGCGTACCTCCGGGGGGAGGAGATGAGCAGTTCTTC
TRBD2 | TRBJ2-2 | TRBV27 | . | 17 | CASSREPPLAGAGELFF | TGTGCCAGCAGCCGTGAACCCCCCTTAGCGGGAGCCGGGGAGCTGTTTTTT
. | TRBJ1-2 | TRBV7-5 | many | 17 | CISVPEPPTPRDYGYTF | .
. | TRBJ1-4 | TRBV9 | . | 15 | CASSVEGHQNEKLFF | TGTGCCAGCAGCGTAGAGGGGCACCAAAATGAAAAACTGTTTTTT
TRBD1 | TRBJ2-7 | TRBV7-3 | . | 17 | CASSSGGGSAGSHEQYF | TGTGCCAGCAGCTCAGGGGGTGGCAGCGCAGGGTCCCACGAGCAGTACTTC
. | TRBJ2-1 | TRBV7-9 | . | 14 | CASSLEATQPQQFF | TGTGCCAGCAGCTTAGAGGCTACCCAACCACAGCAGTTCTTC
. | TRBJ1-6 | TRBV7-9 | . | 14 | CASSANSYNSPLHF | TGTGCCAGCAGCGCTAACTCCTATAATTCACCCCTCCACTTT
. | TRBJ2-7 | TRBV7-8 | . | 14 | CASSFYASGYEQYF | TGTGCCAGCAGCTTCTATGCCAGCGGCTACGAGCAGTACTTC
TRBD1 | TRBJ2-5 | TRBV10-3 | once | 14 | CAISEGEGAETQYF | TGTGCCATCAGCGAGGGTGAGGGGGCAGAGACCCAGTACTTC
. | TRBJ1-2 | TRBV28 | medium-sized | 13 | CASRAPHDYGYTF | TGTGCCAGCAGGGCGCCCCATGACTATGGCTACACCTTC
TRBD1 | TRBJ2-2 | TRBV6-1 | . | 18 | CASTPGTGVDILTGELFF | TGTGCCAGCACCCCCGGGACAGGGGTTGATATTTTGACCGGGGAGCTGTTTTTT
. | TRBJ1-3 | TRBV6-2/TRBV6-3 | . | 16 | CASSYGGPIAGNTIYF | TGTGCCAGCAGTTACGGGGGCCCTATCGCTGGAAACACCATATATTTT
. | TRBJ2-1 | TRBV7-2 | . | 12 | CASSSLAAEQFF | TGTGCCAGCAGCTCCCTCGCGGCAGAGCAGTTCTTC
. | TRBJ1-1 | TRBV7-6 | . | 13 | CASSLRTDFEAFF | TGTGCCAGCAGCTTAAGGACAGATTTTGAAGCTTTCTTT
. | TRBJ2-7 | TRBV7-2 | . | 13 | CASSPIGIGPVFF | TGTGCCAGCAGCCCTATCGGCATAGGCCCCGTATTCTTC
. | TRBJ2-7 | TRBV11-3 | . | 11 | CASSLAHEQYF | TGTGCCAGCAGCTTAGCCCACGAGCAGTACTTC
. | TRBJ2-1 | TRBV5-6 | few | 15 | CASSLAWVTRDEQFF | TGTGCCAGCAGCTTGGCCTGGGTAACACGCGATGAGCAGTTCTTC
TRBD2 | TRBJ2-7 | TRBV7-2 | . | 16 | CASSLVVAGRYNEQYF | TGTGCCAGCAGCTTAGTTGTAGCGGGAAGATACAATGAGCAGTACTTC
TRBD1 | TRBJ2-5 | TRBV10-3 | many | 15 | CAISPGTGPRETQYF | TGTGCCATCAGTCCTGGGACAGGGCCCCGAGAGACCCAGTACTTC
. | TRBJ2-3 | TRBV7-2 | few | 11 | CASSSSDTQYF | TGTGCCAGCAGCTCTTCAGATACGCAGTATTTT
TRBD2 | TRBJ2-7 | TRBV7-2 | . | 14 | CASSFSGTRNEQYF | TGTGCCAGCAGCTTTAGCGGGACCCGGAACGAGCAGTACTTC
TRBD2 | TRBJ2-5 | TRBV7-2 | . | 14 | CASSLGTTYNEQYF | TGTGCCAGCAGCTTGGGGACTACCTATAATGAGCAGTACTTC
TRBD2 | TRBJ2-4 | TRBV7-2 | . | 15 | CASSFFERGNYEQYF | TGTGCCAGCAGCTTTTTTGAGCGGGGCAACTACGAGCAGTACTTT
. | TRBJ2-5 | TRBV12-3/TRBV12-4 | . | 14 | CASSLTASQETQYF | TGTGCCAGCAGTTTAACGGCATCCCAAGAGACCCAGTACTTC
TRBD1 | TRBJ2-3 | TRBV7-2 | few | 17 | CASTQGGGQGGADTQYF | TGTGCCAGCACCCAAGGGGGGGGACAGGGAGGTGCAGATACGCAGTATTTT
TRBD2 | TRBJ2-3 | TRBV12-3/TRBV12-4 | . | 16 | CASTQGLAGGIDTQYF | TGTGCCAGCACTCAGGGACTAGCGGGAGGGATCGATACGCAGTATTTT
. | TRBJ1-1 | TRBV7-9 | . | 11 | CASSYGAEAFF | TGTGCCAGCAGCTATGGGGCTGAAGCTTTCTTT
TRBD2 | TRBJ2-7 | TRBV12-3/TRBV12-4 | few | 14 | CASSPSGSHYEQYF | TGTGCCAGCAGTCCTAGCGGGAGCCACTACGAGCAGTACTTC